The sequence of this T cell receptor (beta chain) was determined in a study of cytomegalovirus exposure and HLA in healthy donors (dated by TCRdb to about 2017). As for the study more broadly: A later analysis indicated that the 120 validation repertoires were generated on the platform also employed for the 700 or so repertoires of the first cohort. The study aimed to test whether cataloging public T cell receptors could reveal signatures of past pathogen exposure. Besides the first cohort of roughly 660 subjects, a separate validation cohort made up of 120 or so different subjects was used. To predict cytomegalovirus infection status, the study brought together high-throughput TCR immunosequencing, statistical association of individual TCRs with disease status, and machine learning.

Here is what the overall study found, with its caveats: The authors suggested that the approach could potentially be generalized to other disease states and immunological phenotypes. A later analysis found that TCRs clustered in the first cohort also tended to co-occur in the 120 validation repertoires, with 94% of cluster scores above 0. In the study, some 160 TCR beta chains were listed as associated with cytomegalovirus. In vitro tests confirmed that three of the cytomegalovirus-associated TCR beta chains recognize cytomegalovirus antigens. Cytomegalovirus status was reported to be diagnosed by the classifier with high specificity and sensitivity in both the original and validation cohorts. While some public TCRs were present in many individuals, most TCR sequences turned up only very rarely across donors. A later analysis had no HLA typing for the validation cohort, so co-occurrence there was scored across all 130 or so repertoires.

Donors formed part of the validation cohort, which comprised about 120 subjects and was distinct from the first cohort of under 750 subjects. On this clone itself: Its antigen target is currently unknown. Base quality data are lacking; no much larger clone is found one base away.

The library relied on the immunoSEQ multiplex PCR assay. The authors' analysis ran thus. To diagnose cytomegalovirus status from the catalog of TCR beta chain sequences, a statistical classification framework was built. TCRdb stores this immuneACCESS table with in-frame sequences only. Part of the clones is absent; in the studies checked, under half of the shortfall reflects unresolved V genes, and no reason is known for the rest. Clone size and the V and J calls come from that table; the DNA yielded D and trimming. Present in this sample are about 170,000 clones, roughly 90% of which were seen just once. In total, the top ten clones hold 2% to 2.5% of the sample. From its cysteine to its phenylalanine, the CDR3 spans 13 amino acids. Only the CDR3 DNA stays, 39 bases, in frame from base 1. CDR1 and CDR2 are drawn from the germline V gene (reference sequence): MNHNY, SVGAGI. The junction carries 12 bases between V and J, which are trimmed by 5 bases and 5 bases respectively.

Input material: PBMCs. The chain uses TRBV6-6 and TRBJ1-2, and TRBD1 may be the D gene, going by 6 matching bases. This receptor was obtained from a young woman in good health and CMV-seronegative. The CDR3 region has the sequence CASSPDSLYGYTF. Read as DNA, the sequence is TGTGCCAGCAGTCCGGACAGCCTTTATGGCTACACCTTC.